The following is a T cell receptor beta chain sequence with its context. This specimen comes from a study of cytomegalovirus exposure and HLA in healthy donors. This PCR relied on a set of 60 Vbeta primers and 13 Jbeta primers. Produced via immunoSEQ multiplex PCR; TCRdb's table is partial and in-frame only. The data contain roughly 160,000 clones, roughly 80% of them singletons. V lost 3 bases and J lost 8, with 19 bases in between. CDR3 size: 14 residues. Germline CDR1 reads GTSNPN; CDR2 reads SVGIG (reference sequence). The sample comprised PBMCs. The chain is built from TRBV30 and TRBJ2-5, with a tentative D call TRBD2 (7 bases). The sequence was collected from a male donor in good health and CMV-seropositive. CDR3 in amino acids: CAWSPTGGSLTQYF. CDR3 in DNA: TGTGCCTGGAGCCCAACGGGGGGCTCCCTAACCCAGTACTTC. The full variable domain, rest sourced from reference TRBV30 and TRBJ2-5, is SQTIHQWPATLVQPVGSPLSLECTVEGTSNPNLYWYRQAAGRGLQLLFYSVGIGQISSEVPQNLSASRPQDRQFILSSKKLLLSDSGFYLCAWSPTGGSLTQYFGPGTRLLVL.